The 11 T cell receptor beta chains reported below all come from one sample, sequenced in a study of blood T cell repertoires in COVID-19. Generated by immunoSEQ multiplex PCR, the TCRdb table keeps only in-frame clones and is missing some. Among approximately 270,000 clones listed, under 95% were seen once. Sequenced: PBMCs or T cells enriched from blood (not recorded which). The receptors here all came from a man aged 35-49 years who had been exposed to COVID-19.

The V call is TRBV19, the J call TRBJ1-2, with 7 bases aligning to TRBD1. The V segment lost 5 bases and the J segment 0 bases; nucleotides outside the gene matches: 9. CDR1 is LNHDA, CDR2 SQIVND, per germline (reference sequence). This CDR3 comprises 16 residues. The CDR3 sequence is CASSLRQGLTNYGYTF. CDR3 in DNA: TGTGCCAGTAGTCTACGACAGGGCCTCACTAACTATGGCTACACCTTC.

The chain uses TRBV28 and TRBJ2-5, with 8 bases that match TRBD1. V shed 3 bases and J 4 bases; nucleotides not matched to a gene: 7. Germline V gene sequence: CDR1 MDHEN, CDR2 SYDVKM. CDR3 length: 15 amino acids. DNA of the CDR3: TGTGCCAGCAGTTTTGGAGACAGGGGAACAGAGACCCAGTACTTC. Its protein product is CASSFGDRGTETQYF.

The chain joins TRBV27 to TRBJ2-3; TRBD1 matches at 7 bases. The germline CDR1 and CDR2 sequences are MNHEY and SMNVEV (reference sequence). Trimming removed 6 bases from V and 3 bases from J; junction bases left unmatched: 3. This CDR3 comprises 13 residues. DNA of the CDR3: TGTGCCAGCAGGGGCAGGGGGACAGATACGCAGTATTTT. It codes for CASRGRGTDTQYF.

The chain combines TRBV5-1 with TRBJ2-1, with D maybe TRBD1 (5 bases). The length of the CDR3 is 13 residues. V lost 4 bases, J lost 10 bases, and 15 bases lay in between. Germline CDR1 and CDR2: SGHRS and YFSETQ. Here the CDR3 DNA reads TGCGCCAGCAGCCTAGGGGTAGGAAGAGAGCAGTTCTTC. Residues: CASSLGVGREQFF.

This clone came up once. The J gene is TRBJ1-4, the V gene TRBV30, with TRBD1 matching 7 bases. Germline-derived CDR1 and CDR2 are GTSNPN and SVGIG (reference sequence). Germline trimming cut 4 bases from V and 8 bases from J; bases unmatched to any gene: 7. This CDR3 contains 13 residues. The CDR3 DNA reads TGTGCCTGGAAGGGGACAGTACGGGAAAAACTGTTTTTT. It codes for CAWKGTVREKLFF.

The genes are TRBV7-2 and TRBJ1-2; tentatively, D is TRBD1 (5 bases). The germline V gene encodes CDR1 SGHTA and CDR2 FQGNSA. The CDR3 consists of 13 residues. Trimming cost V 1 base and J 5 bases, with 8 bases left between them. CDR3 bases: TGTGCCAGCAGCTTAGGGGGGGAGTATGGCTACACCTTC. This gives the protein CASSLGGEYGYTF.

The rearrangement uses TRBV6-5 and TRBJ1-3; D possibly corresponds to TRBD1 (6 bases). Trimming took off 4 bases at V and 5 bases at J, with 18 bases between the two ends. This CDR3 has 16 amino acids. The germline CDR1 and CDR2 sequences are MNHEY and SVGAGI. CDR3 sequence: CASSSAKGGSRNTIYF. CDR3 DNA: TGTGCCAGCAGTTCGGCTAAGGGGGGGTCGCGAAACACCATATATTTT.

The chain recombines TRBV4-1 with TRBJ1-1, with 8 positions matching TRBD1. This CDR3 has 15 amino acids. CDR1 and CDR2 (germline): MGHRA, YSYEKL. V lost 0 bases and J lost 6; bases outside the gene matches: 6. CDR3 coding DNA: TGCGCCAGCAGCCAAGAACAGGGGGTTAATTCTGAAGCTTTCTTT. This translates into CASSQEQGVNSEAFF.

J is TRBJ1-1 and V is TRBV5-1; weak D call: TRBD1 (6 bases). CDR1 SGHRS and CDR2 YFSETQ come from the germline V gene. The CDR3 is 14 residues long. Trimming removed 4 bases from V and 7 bases from J, with 17 bases in between. This CDR3 reads CASSLAGVSVEAFF. The CDR3 nucleotides are TGCGCCAGCAGCCTAGCAGGGGTCTCGGTTGAAGCTTTCTTT. Looking up the rest from reference TRBV5-1 and TRBJ1-1 gives the full variable domain: KAGVTQTPRYLIKTRGQQVTLSCSPISGHRSVSWYQQTPGQGLQFLFEYFSETQRNKGNFPGRFSGRQFSNSRSEMNVSTLELGDSALYLCASSLAGVSVEAFFGQGTRLTVV.

This chain joins TRBV5-1 and TRBJ2-7; 11 nucleotides align to TRBD2. The CDR3 spans 15 residues. Germline trimming cut 4 bases from V and 3 bases from J; bases unmatched to any gene: 6. Germline lookup yields CDR1 SGHRS and CDR2 YFSETQ. The CDR3 DNA sequence: TGCGCCAGCAGCATCGTAGCGGGAGGGAGCTACGAGCAGTACTTC. Translated, it gives CASSIVAGGSYEQYF.

This rearrangement joins TRBV30 to TRBJ1-5; D call uncertain. This CDR3 spans 15 amino acids. CDR1 GTSNPN and CDR2 SVGIG come from the germline V gene (reference sequence). The V end lost 0 bases, the J end lost 6 bases, and 15 bases lay between the germline ends. DNA for the CDR3: TGTGCCTGGAGTGTAGCCCGGGGAGGAGGTCAGCCCCAGCATTTT. Translated, it gives CAWSVARGGGQPQHF. The entire variable domain, with the rest obtained from reference TRBV30 and TRBJ1-5, is as follows: SQTIHQWPATLVQPVGSPLSLECTVEGTSNPNLYWYRQAAGRGLQLLFYSVGIGQISSEVPQNLSASRPQDRQFILSSKKLLLSDSGFYLCAWSVARGGGQPQHFGDGTRLSIL.